This T cell receptor beta chain stems from a study of T cell changes during pregnancy in multiple sclerosis. The length of the CDR3 is 12 residues. CDR1 is SGHDN, CDR2 FVKESK, per germline. V was shortened by 4 bases and J by 3 bases, with 5 bases between the two germline ends. Assay used: immunoSEQ multiplex PCR; TCRdb lists only in-frame clones, some missing. This repertoire shows fewer than 110,000 clones, 75% to 95% found once; its top ten account for around 3%. The chain uses TRBV14 and TRBJ2-3; a possible D gene is TRBD1 (5 bases). The TCR comes from a female donor with multiple sclerosis, enrolled in a pregnancy study. The material was peripheral blood, obtained in the second trimester of pregnancy. CDR3 residues: CASSPGTDTQYF. The CDR3 coding sequence is TGTGCCAGCAGCCCAGGGACAGATACGCAGTATTTT.